This T cell receptor (beta chain) was captured in a study of blood T cell repertoires in COVID-19. Participant-given clinical history determined each cohort assignment. Each exposed participant met a COVID-19 case in the 2 weeks preceding study entry. Authors' data handling: Cell counts per sample came from amplifying reference gene primers. Assay: immunoSEQ multiplex PCR; the TCRdb copy retains only in-frame clones and omits some. The V and J calls and clone size were taken over from that table, and D and trimming were inferred from the DNA. Of 250,000 to 300,000 clones detected, around nine tenths appear once; the ten largest clones hold roughly 2.8%. This clone was seen a single time. CDR3 length: 14 amino acids. V lost 3 bases and J lost 3; bases outside the gene matches: 1. Per the germline V gene, CDR1 is MGHDK and CDR2 is SYGVNS.

The V call is TRBV25-1, the J call TRBJ2-1; the match to TRBD2 covers 8 bases. The sample consisted of PBMCs or T cells enriched from blood (not recorded which). This receptor was taken from a woman in her 50s who had been exposed to COVID-19. The CDR3 sequence: CASSDGGVYNEQFF. CDR3 sequence (DNA): TGTGCCAGCAGTGACGGGGGGGTCTACAATGAGCAGTTCTTC.